One and the same sample provided the 16 T cell receptor beta chains below, sequenced in a study of shared clonotypes between healthy human individuals. Clones were read by immunoSEQ multiplex PCR, and TCRdb kept only the in-frame ones, dropping some. The table lists about 1.5 million clones, roughly 96% of them singletons. Sequenced sample: naive CD4+ T cells sorted from blood. The sample's subset: CD45RA+ positively selected. The receptor set was obtained from a man younger than 45 in good health.

The J gene is TRBJ2-3, the V gene TRBV11-1; 7 positions agree with TRBD1. This CDR3 is built from 18 residues. Trimming at V came to 6 bases and at J to 0 bases, leaving 15 bases not matched to a gene. Per the germline V gene, CDR1 is SGHAT and CDR2 is FQDESV (reference sequence). DNA for the CDR3: TGTGCCAGCAGTACCCTAATGGGACAGTCCACTAGCACAGATACGCAGTATTTT. Its protein is CASSTLMGQSTSTDTQYF.

This chain connects TRBV30 to TRBJ1-6; D gene ambiguous. Trimming left V 3 bases short and J 7 bases short, with 10 bases between. Per germline, CDR1 GTSNPN and CDR2 SVGIG (reference sequence). The CDR3 loop spans 13 amino acids. The CDR3 DNA sequence: TGTGCCTGGAGCGAGGGATGGAATTCACCCCTCCACTTT. This sequence encodes CAWSEGWNSPLHF.

The chain is built from TRBV6-6 and TRBJ2-1; no clear D gene. The V end was cut by 2 bases, the J end by 3 bases, with 11 bases between. CDR3 length equals 15 residues. Per germline, CDR1 MNHNY and CDR2 SVGAGI (reference sequence). This chain's CDR3 is CASSYMEPSYNEQFF. The CDR3 DNA follows: TGTGCCAGCAGTTACATGGAGCCGAGCTACAATGAGCAGTTCTTC.

This chain joins TRBV6-4 and TRBJ1-2; D not resolved. V was cut by 4 bases and J by 4 bases, with 19 bases left in between. The CDR3 runs 16 residues. Germline lookup yields CDR1 MRHNA and CDR2 SNTAGT. CDR3 coding DNA: TGTGCCAGCAGTGCTACTCAAGGCCCACACAGCTATGGCTACACCTTC. Protein product: CASSATQGPHSYGYTF.

V gene TRBV6-6 combines with J gene TRBJ1-5, with D possibly matching TRBD1 (5 bases). Trimming removed 6 bases from V and 2 bases from J, with 14 bases in between. The CDR3 length is 15 residues. Germline V CDR1 and CDR2: MNHNY, SVGAGI (reference sequence). CDR3 residues: CASRDQGGGNQPQHF. The CDR3 region has the DNA TGTGCCAGCAGAGACCAGGGAGGGGGCAATCAGCCCCAGCATTTT.

This chain uses TRBV29-1 with TRBJ2-7; 7 bases align to TRBD1. CDR3 size: 14 residues. V lost 4 bases to trimming and J lost 4 bases; unmatched junction nucleotides: 10. Germline V gene data show CDR1 as SQVTM and CDR2 as ANQGSEA. The CDR3 DNA is TGCAGCGTTGTTGGACGAGGGGGCGGGTACGAGCAGTACTTC. This sequence encodes CSVVGRGGGYEQYF.

This clone was seen just once. The rearrangement links TRBV5-6 to TRBJ1-4, with D possibly matching TRBD1 (5 bases). The ends were cut back, 0 bases at V and 10 bases at J, with 19 bases in the middle. The CDR3 totals 16 residues. Germline-derived CDR1 and CDR2 are SGHDT and YYEEEE. CDR3 sequence (DNA): TGTGCCAGCAGCTTGGCAGATGGCGGACATATAGCAAAACTGTTTTTT. Translated: CASSLADGGHIAKLFF.

This sequence joins TRBV5-1 and TRBJ2-1; tentatively, D is TRBD1 (5 bases). The CDR3 runs 15 residues. Germline values: CDR1 SGHRS, CDR2 YFSETQ. Trimming took 7 bases from V and 0 from J, leaving 14 bases between them. CDR3: CASGVDSSSYNEQFF. CDR3 bases: TGCGCCAGCGGCGTTGACAGTAGCTCCTACAATGAGCAGTTCTTC.

The rearrangement uses TRBV6-5 and TRBJ1-2; TRBD1 might be the D (5 bases). The CDR3 spans 14 residues. Between the trimmed V and J ends, which lost 8 bases and 0 bases, there was a span of 13 bases. Germline V CDR1 and CDR2: MNHEY, SVGAGI. For the CDR3, the DNA is TGTGCCAGCGGTTCCCCAGGGACTAACTATGGCTACACCTTC. It codes for CASGSPGTNYGYTF.

Turning to this clone: At the DNA level, this CDR3 is encoded by other sequences in the same sample as well. The rearrangement uses TRBV28 and TRBJ2-7; 10 nucleotides align to TRBD2. With V trimmed by 4 bases and J by 7 bases, 10 bases remained unmatched. Germline lookup yields CDR1 MDHEN and CDR2 SYDVKM. This CDR3 has 15 amino acids. CDR3 sequence reads: CASSSSGRALGEQYF. DNA for the CDR3: TGTGCCAGCAGTTCAAGCGGGAGGGCCCTCGGGGAGCAGTACTTC.

The CDR3: CASSQDQHQPQHF. CDR3 coding DNA: TGCGCCAGCAGCCAAGACCAGCATCAGCCCCAGCATTTT. V and J are TRBV4-1 and TRBJ1-5; D unresolved. The CDR3 is made up of 13 amino acids. V lost 0 bases and J lost 5, with 5 bases in between. Per the germline V gene, CDR1 is MGHRA and CDR2 is YSYEKL.

The chain joins TRBV30 to TRBJ2-3; maybe TRBD2 (6 bases). Trimming shortened V by 5 bases and J by 3 bases, and 12 bases separated the two germline ends. The CDR3 loop spans 13 amino acids. The germline CDR1 and CDR2 sequences are GTSNPN and SVGIG (reference sequence). Written as DNA, the CDR3 is TGTGCCTGGCGGGGGAGTTATACAGATACGCAGTATTTT. It encodes CAWRGSYTDTQYF.

J is TRBJ2-7 and V is TRBV2, with no clear D. The CDR3 runs to 11 residues. Trimming left V 6 bases short and J 4 bases short, with 7 bases between. In germline, CDR1 is SNHLY, CDR2 FYNNEI. CDR3 nucleotide sequence: TGTGCCAGCAGAGGTAATTACGAGCAGTACTTC. Protein sequence: CASRGNYEQYF.

The rearrangement joins TRBV30 to TRBJ1-1; D is ambiguous. The germline gives CDR1 GTSNPN, CDR2 SVGIG (reference sequence). The CDR3 length is 11 residues. Trimming took off 0 bases at V and 11 bases at J, with 10 bases between the two ends. CDR3 sequence: CAWSVLGVAFF. The CDR3 region has the DNA TGTGCCTGGAGTGTACTTGGAGTGGCTTTCTTT.

The chain combines TRBV28 with TRBJ1-5; D gene unclear. The CDR3 loop spans 14 amino acids. Germline V gives CDR1 MDHEN, CDR2 SYDVKM. V lost 2 bases, J lost 6 bases, and 11 bases lay in between. The CDR3 sequence is CASSLPGDLQPQHF. In DNA form, the CDR3 reads TGTGCCAGCAGTTTACCGGGTGATCTTCAGCCCCAGCATTTT.

With respect to this clone: Other DNA sequences of this sample code for an identical CDR3. The rearrangement uses TRBV5-1 and TRBJ2-7; 8 bases fit TRBD2. Germline CDR1 is SGHRS and CDR2 is YFSETQ. The CDR3 contains 15 residues. The V gene end was trimmed by 3 bases and the J gene end by 1 base; junction bases not matched to a gene: 6. The CDR3 region has the DNA TGCGCCAGCAGCTCGAGTGGGACTAGATCCTACGAGCAGTACTTC. It codes for CASSSSGTRSYEQYF.